Each of the 16 T cell receptor beta chains below was sequenced from the same sample in a study of blood T cell repertoires in COVID-19. Here immunoSEQ multiplex PCR was the method, and the copy in TCRdb shows in-frame clones only, minus some. The sample has more than 120,000 clones; about 80% are singletons. The sample taken for sequencing was PBMCs or T cells enriched from blood (not recorded which). The receptors come from a man in his fifties or sixties in a cohort exposed to, infected with or recovered from COVID-19 (not recorded which).

The chain joins TRBV19 to TRBJ2-7; TRBD1 matches 8 bases. The CDR3 is 13 amino acids. Germline CDR1 is LNHDA and CDR2 is SQIVND (reference sequence). Trimming cost V 6 bases and J 5 bases; bases outside gene matches: 6. CDR3 DNA sequence: TGTGCCAGTAGCGACAGGGGCAATGACGAGCAGTACTTC. Protein sequence: CASSDRGNDEQYF.

This chain links TRBV5-1 with TRBJ1-1; a possible D gene is TRBD1 (6 bases). CDR1 is SGHRS and CDR2 is YFSETQ in the germline V gene. The CDR3 is 13 residues long. V was trimmed by 4 bases and J by 6 bases, leaving 13 bases between them. The CDR3 is CASSQYEGAEAFF. CDR3 DNA: TGCGCCAGCAGCCAATACGAGGGGGCTGAAGCTTTCTTT.

V gene TRBV19 combines with J gene TRBJ1-1; D ambiguous. The CDR3 contains 14 residues. The germline V gene has CDR1 LNHDA and CDR2 SQIVND (reference sequence). The V end was cut by 8 bases, the J end by 0 bases, with 13 bases between. CDR3 amino acids: CASAVRGMNTEAFF. The CDR3 DNA follows: TGTGCCAGTGCTGTCCGGGGAATGAACACTGAAGCTTTCTTT.

This clone was counted a single time. The chain has TRBV7-3 and TRBJ2-5; 7 nucleotides agree with TRBD2. CDR3 length equals 14 residues. Germline V gives CDR1 SGHTA, CDR2 FQGTGA. V trimming: 2 bases; J trimming: 3 bases; junction bases outside the gene matches: 3. The CDR3 loop is CASSLGGGKETQYF. In nucleotides, the CDR3 is TGTGCCAGCAGCTTAGGGGGAGGGAAAGAGACCCAGTACTTC.

On this clone itself: A read error may account for a junction end that differs from germline. V gene TRBV29-1 combines with J gene TRBJ1-4, with D possibly TRBD1 on 5 matching bases. The CDR3 covers 12 residues. Per germline, CDR1 SQVTM and CDR2 ANQGSEA. The CDR3 reads CSVVRGYGKTVF. The CDR3 DNA reads as TGCAGCGTTGTTCGGGGGTACGGAAAAACTGTTTTT.

This chain links TRBV4-1 with TRBJ2-1; D possibly corresponds to TRBD2 (6 bases). The CDR3 totals 15 residues. Germline V CDR1 and CDR2: MGHRA, YSYEKL. V was cut by 4 bases and J by 2 bases, with 12 bases left in between. The CDR3 DNA reads as TGCGCCAGCAGCCGGGTTGCGGGAACCTACAATGAGCAGTTCTTC. Protein sequence: CASSRVAGTYNEQFF.

Regarding this clone: A much larger clone sits a single nucleotide away, making a read error possible. The chain uses TRBV4-1 and TRBJ1-2, with TRBD1 as a possible D gene (5 bases). This CDR3 has 13 amino acids. V lost 2 bases to trimming and J lost 2 bases, with 6 bases between them. Per germline, CDR1 MGHRA and CDR2 YSYEKL. The DNA of the CDR3 is TGCGCCAGCAGCCAACCAGGGAACTATGGCTACACCTTC. Translation gives CASSQPGNYGYTF.

This sequence joins TRBV10-3 and TRBJ2-2, with D uncertain. From germline, CDR1 is ENHRY and CDR2 SYGVKD. This CDR3 has 15 residues. V shed 0 bases and J shed 1 base, with 6 bases lying between them. CDR3 in amino acids: CAISESIGNTGELFF. In DNA form, the CDR3 reads TGTGCCATCAGTGAGTCGATCGGGAACACCGGGGAGCTGTTTTTT.

J is TRBJ2-1 and V is TRBV5-6; D is undetermined. In germline, CDR1 is SGHDT, CDR2 YYEEEE. The V and J ends lost 4 bases and 5 bases respectively, with 7 bases between them. The CDR3 consists of 12 residues. The CDR3 sequence: CASSPSNNEQFF. The CDR3 nucleotides are TGTGCCAGCAGCCCCAGTAACAATGAGCAGTTCTTC.

This clone was recorded once. The J gene is TRBJ1-2, the V gene TRBV6-5; 7 bases are a match to TRBD1. Germline V gene sequence: CDR1 MNHEY, CDR2 SVGAGI. The junction had 8 bases not matched to a gene; V was cut back by 0 bases and J by 7 bases. This CDR3 is 15 amino acids long. In nucleotides, the CDR3 is TGTGCCAGCAGTTACTCCGTTACAGGGGCGGGTGGCTACACCTTC. Amino acid sequence: CASSYSVTGAGGYTF.

V gene TRBV2 combines with J gene TRBJ2-3; D perhaps matches TRBD2 (5 bases). The CDR3 sequence is 13 residues long. V was clipped by 6 bases and J by 3 bases, with 10 bases between them. The germline V gene encodes CDR1 SNHLY and CDR2 FYNNEI. CDR3 sequence reads: CASRGSATDTQYF. CDR3 nucleotide sequence: TGTGCCAGCAGGGGGAGTGCAACAGATACGCAGTATTTT. Drawing the rest from reference TRBV2 and TRBJ2-3, the complete variable domain is EPEVTQTPSHQVTQMGQEVILRCVPISNHLYFYWYRQILGQKVEFLVSFYNNEISEKSEIFDDQFSVERPDGSNFTLKIRSTKLEDSAMYFCASRGSATDTQYFGPGTRLTVL.

A few counts support this clone. The rearrangement joins TRBV28 to TRBJ2-1; 11 bases agree with TRBD2. V shed 4 bases and J 7 bases; nucleotides not matched to a gene: 3. The CDR3 sequence is 14 residues long. CDR1 MDHEN and CDR2 SYDVKM come from the germline V gene. CDR3 region: CASSSVAGGNEQFF. CDR3 in DNA: TGTGCCAGCAGTTCCGTAGCGGGGGGGAATGAGCAGTTCTTC.

CDR3: CASSPTGGANQPQHF. The CDR3 bases are TGCGCCAGCAGCCCGACGGGGGGCGCAAATCAGCCCCAGCATTTT. The chain combines TRBV5-1 with TRBJ1-5; maybe TRBD1 (6 bases). This CDR3 has 15 residues. V lost 4 bases, J lost 4 bases, and 15 bases lay in between. Per the germline V gene, CDR1 is SGHRS and CDR2 is YFSETQ.

The chain employs TRBV5-8 and TRBJ1-2; TRBD1 matches at 8 bases. The CDR3 consists of 12 residues. V lost 4 bases and J lost 12; bases outside the gene matches: 8. CDR1 and CDR2 (germline): SGHTS, YDEGEE. CDR3 DNA: TGTGCCAGCAGCCTAGGACAGGGCCACAACACCTTC. Amino acids: CASSLGQGHNTF.

Here the CDR3 DNA reads TGCGCCAGCAGCCAAGATGAAGACAGAAATCAGCCCCAGCATTTT. This sequence encodes CASSQDEDRNQPQHF. The J gene is TRBJ1-5, the V gene TRBV4-1; D possibly corresponds to TRBD1 (5 bases). Germline V gene lookup returns CDR1 MGHRA and CDR2 YSYEKL. V shed 0 bases and J shed 4 bases, with 10 bases lying between them. The CDR3 consists of 15 residues.

J is TRBJ2-1 and V is TRBV2; 15 bases are a match to TRBD2. The CDR3 has 18 residues. Germline-derived CDR1 and CDR2 are SNHLY and FYNNEI. V shed 5 bases, J shed 2 bases, and the junction held 7 bases outside the gene matches. The CDR3 DNA follows: TGTGCCAGCAGTCTGAATAGGACTAGCGGGAGGGCCTACAATGAGCAGTTCTTC. This translates into CASSLNRTSGRAYNEQFF.